Reported below is one T cell receptor (beta chain). This CDR3 is also generated by other DNA sequences in the sample. In the authors' workflow: Reference gene primer amplification in the assay estimated nucleated cell counts. The table came from immunoSEQ multiplex PCR; TCRdb's copy has only in-frame clones and leaves some out. V, J and clone size derive from that table, while D and trimming were established from the DNA sequence. The sample has 250,000 to 300,000 clones; roughly 90% are singletons. These data belong to a study of blood T cell repertoires in COVID-19. The CDR3 runs to 13 residues. Germline CDR1 is SGHDT and CDR2 is YYEEEE. V dropped 0 bases and J dropped 5; count of bases not matched to a gene: 1.

Source material: peripheral blood. V gene TRBV5-6 combines with J gene TRBJ2-5, with TRBD2 matching 7 bases. This TCR derives from a woman between 25 and 40 years old with COVID-19, enrolled during active disease. The CDR3 DNA sequence: TGTGCCAGCAGCTTGGTTAGCGGGGAGACCCAGTACTTC. It translates to CASSLVSGETQYF.